A single sample is the source of the 22 T cell receptor beta chains below, sequenced in a study of T cell responses to AZD1222 COVID-19 vaccine. Using immunoSEQ multiplex PCR, the repertoire was profiled, and TCRdb retains in-frame clones only, with some absent. This sample has about 110,000 clones, with 70% to 90% found just once. The sequences come from peripheral blood, collected on day 0 of AZD1222 vaccination. The source is an adult in good health.

The J gene is TRBJ2-7, the V gene TRBV18, with D maybe TRBD1 (5 bases). Trimming pared 3 bases from V and 1 base from J, leaving 7 bases between. The CDR3 covers 13 residues. Germline V gene sequence: CDR1 KGHSH, CDR2 LQKENI. CDR3 nucleotides: TGTGCCAGCTCACCTCCAGGGTCCTACGAGCAGTACTTC. This translates into CASSPPGSYEQYF.

Only one count was recorded for this clone. The chain is built from TRBV18 and TRBJ2-1; 11 bases match TRBD2. The length of the CDR3 is 15 residues. V lost 6 bases and J lost 5; bases outside the gene matches: 6. Looked up from germline, CDR1 is KGHSH and CDR2 is LQKENI. CDR3 in amino acids: CASSLGTSGDNEQFF. The CDR3 nucleotides read TGTGCCAGCTCGCTCGGGACTAGCGGAGACAATGAGCAGTTCTTC. Full variable domain (remainder filled in from reference TRBV18 and TRBJ2-1): NAGVMQNPRHLVRRRGQEARLRCSPMKGHSHVYWYRQLPEEGLKFMVYLQKENIIDESGMPKERFSAEFPKEGPSILRIQQVVRGDSAAYFCASSLGTSGDNEQFFGPGTRLTVL.

This chain connects TRBV21-1 to TRBJ1-2. TRBV21-1 is recorded as a pseudogene. This CDR3 has 14 amino acids. The CDR3: CASSKWAGSYGYTF. Here the CDR3 DNA reads TGTGCCAGCAGCAAATGGGCAGGGAGCTATGGCTACACCTTC.

This chain connects TRBV27 to TRBJ2-7; 9 bases are shared with TRBD1. CDR3 length equals 17 residues. Germline V gene sequence: CDR1 MNHEY, CDR2 SMNVEV (reference sequence). J lost 6 bases, V lost 2 bases, and 14 bases had no gene match. The CDR3 DNA reads TGTGCCAGCAGTTTACTTCACAGGGACAGGGCCCTAGGCGAGCAGTACTTC. Protein: CASSLLHRDRALGEQYF.

The chain has TRBV7-9 and TRBJ1-2; maybe TRBD1 (5 bases). V was shortened by 5 bases and J by 0 bases, with 16 bases between the two germline ends. This CDR3 has 16 amino acids. CDR1 is SEHNR and CDR2 is FQNEAQ in the germline V gene (reference sequence). In DNA form, the CDR3 reads TGTGCCAGCAGCCTCCGGCAGCCAGGGACTAACTATGGCTACACCTTC. Protein product: CASSLRQPGTNYGYTF.

The chain has TRBV18 and TRBJ1-3; D is possibly TRBD1 (5 bases). CDR1 and CDR2 (germline): KGHSH, LQKENI. Trimming took off 2 bases at V and 0 bases at J, with 11 bases between the two ends. The CDR3 is made up of 16 amino acids. CDR3 bases: TGTGCCAGCTCACCAGAGGGGCCCCGCTCTGGAAACACCATATATTTT. Translated, it gives CASSPEGPRSGNTIYF.

The chain is built from TRBV14 and TRBJ1-2; D perhaps matches TRBD1 (5 bases). The germline V and J ends were trimmed by 2 bases and 4 bases, with 17 bases remaining between them. Germline CDR1 reads SGHDN; CDR2 reads FVKESK. There are 16 residues in the CDR3. CDR3: CASSQNRVRGIYGYTF. CDR3 coding DNA: TGTGCCAGCAGCCAAAACCGGGTGAGGGGAATCTATGGCTACACCTTC.

Here the CDR3 reads CASSVGTSGEYEQYF. CDR3 sequence (DNA): TGTGCCAGCAGTGTTGGGACTAGCGGAGAGTACGAGCAGTACTTC. V and J are TRBV28 and TRBJ2-7, with 11 nucleotides matching TRBD2. This CDR3 has 15 amino acids. With 5 bases clipped from V and 4 bases from J, the junction kept 7 bases outside the gene matches. Looked up from germline, CDR1 is MDHEN and CDR2 is SYDVKM.

The J gene is TRBJ1-5, the V gene TRBV2; D remains unclear. Germline CDR1 SNHLY, CDR2 FYNNEI. CDR3 length: 15 amino acids. The ends were cut back, 5 bases at V and 0 bases at J, with 11 bases in the middle. DNA of the CDR3: TGTGCCAGCAGTCAGGACGAATATAGCAATCAGCCCCAGCATTTT. It is translated as CASSQDEYSNQPQHF.

The gene calls are TRBV3-1 (or the pseudogene TRBV3-2) and TRBJ2-2; maybe TRBD2 (5 bases). Germline V CDR1 and CDR2: LGHDT, YNNKEL (reference sequence). Trimming took 6 bases from V and 1 from J, leaving 12 bases between them. The CDR3 runs to 15 residues. CDR3 amino acids: CASSRAGVNTGELFF. DNA of the CDR3: TGTGCCAGCAGTCGAGCCGGGGTGAACACCGGGGAGCTGTTTTTT.

The gene calls are TRBV6-2 or TRBV6-3 and TRBJ2-5; D not certain. Germline CDR1 is MNHEY and CDR2 is SVGEGT. The CDR3 is made up of 13 amino acids. The V gene lost 5 bases and the J gene lost 2 bases, with 9 bases spanning the gap. The CDR3 spells CASSTRWQETQYF. In nucleotides, the CDR3 is TGTGCCAGCAGTACACGTTGGCAAGAGACCCAGTACTTC.

J is TRBJ1-2 and V is TRBV28; 7 bases line up with TRBD1. The ends lost 7 bases at V and 5 bases at J; junction bases unmatched: 13. The CDR3 runs 15 residues. From germline, CDR1 is MDHEN and CDR2 SYDVKM. The CDR3 DNA reads as TGTGCCAGCAAGTCGATCTGGGAGGGGGCGTATGGCTACACCTTC. The encoded protein is CASKSIWEGAYGYTF.

The chain recombines TRBV7-9 with TRBJ1-3; D call uncertain. Germline CDR1 reads SEHNR; CDR2 reads FQNEAQ (reference sequence). V shed 1 base and J shed 4 bases, with 5 bases lying between them. CDR3 length: 13 amino acids. CDR3 sequence (DNA): TGTGCCAGCAGCTTAGGGGCAGGAAACACCATATATTTT. It translates to CASSLGAGNTIYF.

This clone was recorded once. CDR3 sequence reads: CASSLVDTGAQETQYF. The CDR3, as DNA: TGTGCCAGCAGCTTAGTAGACACAGGGGCTCAAGAGACCCAGTACTTC. The chain joins TRBV7-9 to TRBJ2-5; 7 bases fit TRBD1. The J segment lost 2 bases and the V segment lost 1 base, leaving 7 bases of the junction unmatched. The CDR3 runs to 16 residues. Per the germline V gene, CDR1 is SEHNR and CDR2 is FQNEAQ (reference sequence).

V is TRBV6-5 and J is TRBJ1-5, with D perhaps matching TRBD1 (5 bases). The V gene lost 0 bases and the J gene lost 6 bases, with 15 bases spanning the gap. Germline-derived CDR1 and CDR2 are MNHEY and SVGAGI. This CDR3 has 16 residues. CDR3 amino acids: CASSYSIPARAQPQHF. The CDR3 region has the DNA TGTGCCAGCAGTTACTCGATACCCGCCAGGGCTCAGCCCCAGCATTTT.

This chain links TRBV3-1 (or the pseudogene TRBV3-2) with TRBJ1-1; D unclear. V shed 2 bases and J shed 8 bases, with 12 bases lying between them. The CDR3 has 13 amino acids. Per germline, CDR1 LGHDT and CDR2 YNNKEL (reference sequence). The CDR3, as DNA: TGTGCCAGCAGCCAATGGAAAAGGGAGGAAGCTTTCTTT. Translated: CASSQWKREEAFF.

The J gene is TRBJ2-7, the V gene TRBV28, with 10 bases that match TRBD1. Germline V gives CDR1 MDHEN, CDR2 SYDVKM. This CDR3 is 16 amino acids long. Germline trimming cut 4 bases from V and 2 bases from J; bases unmatched to any gene: 8. The CDR3: CASSSPGQGIPYEQYF. In nucleotides, the CDR3 is TGTGCCAGCAGTTCGCCGGGACAGGGGATTCCCTACGAGCAGTACTTC.

The chain is built from TRBV7-2 and TRBJ1-3; 10 positions match TRBD1. V lost 5 bases to trimming and J lost 4 bases; unmatched junction nucleotides: 2. The germline CDR1 and CDR2 sequences are SGHTA and FQGNSA. This CDR3 spans 14 amino acids. CDR3 coding DNA: TGTGCCAGCAGCGGGACAGGGGTAGGAAACACCATATATTTT. This encodes CASSGTGVGNTIYF.

The V and J genes are TRBV7-3 and TRBJ1-1; TRBD1 is a possible D gene (5 bases). V lost 5 bases to trimming and J lost 4 bases, with 5 bases between them. Germline assignment: CDR1 SGHTA and CDR2 FQGTGA. The CDR3 is 11 amino acids. CDR3 region: CASSQGTEAFF. CDR3 coding DNA: TGTGCCAGCAGCCAGGGCACTGAAGCTTTCTTT.

The chain combines TRBV5-1 with TRBJ2-2; 7 nucleotides agree with TRBD1. With V trimmed by 4 bases and J by 1 base, 4 bases remained unmatched. The CDR3 sequence is 15 residues long. Germline-derived CDR1 and CDR2 are SGHRS and YFSETQ. The CDR3 nucleotides are TGCGCCAGCAGCCCAACAGGGGAGAACACCGGGGAGCTGTTTTTT. It translates to CASSPTGENTGELFF.

This chain connects TRBV5-1 to TRBJ2-6; perhaps TRBD2 as D (5 bases). The CDR3 is 15 amino acids. CDR1 is SGHRS and CDR2 is YFSETQ in the germline V gene. V was pared by 2 bases and J by 2 bases, with 8 bases between. The CDR3 DNA follows: TGCGCCAGCAGCTTCGGGAAACCTGGGGCCAACGTCCTGACTTTC. As protein: CASSFGKPGANVLTF. Complete variable domain (other parts from reference TRBV5-1 and TRBJ2-6): KAGVTQTPRYLIKTRGQQVTLSCSPISGHRSVSWYQQTPGQGLQFLFEYFSETQRNKGNFPGRFSGRQFSNSRSEMNVSTLELGDSALYLCASSFGKPGANVLTFGAGSRLTVL.

This clone came up a few times. The chain uses TRBV12-3 or TRBV12-4 and TRBJ1-6; TRBD1 aligns across 8 bases. The CDR3 length is 12 residues. Trimming cost V 7 bases and J 9 bases; bases outside gene matches: 2. CDR3 DNA sequence: TGTGCCAGCACCGACAGGGGTTCACCCCTCCACTTT. This translates into CASTDRGSPLHF.